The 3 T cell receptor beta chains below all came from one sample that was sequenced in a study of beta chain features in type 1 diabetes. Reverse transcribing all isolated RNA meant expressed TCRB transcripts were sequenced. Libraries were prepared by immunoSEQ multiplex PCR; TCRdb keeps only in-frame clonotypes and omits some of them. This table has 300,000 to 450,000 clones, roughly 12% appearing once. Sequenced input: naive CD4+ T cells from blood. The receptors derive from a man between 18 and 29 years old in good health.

The CDR3 loop is CASRSTANYGYTF. In DNA, the CDR3 is TGTGCCAGCAGGTCGACAGCTAACTATGGCTACACCTTC. The chain joins TRBV2 to TRBJ1-2, with TRBD1 as a possible D gene (5 bases). CDR1 is SNHLY, CDR2 FYNNEI, per germline. The V end was cut by 6 bases, the J end by 0 bases, with 8 bases between. The CDR3 covers 13 residues.

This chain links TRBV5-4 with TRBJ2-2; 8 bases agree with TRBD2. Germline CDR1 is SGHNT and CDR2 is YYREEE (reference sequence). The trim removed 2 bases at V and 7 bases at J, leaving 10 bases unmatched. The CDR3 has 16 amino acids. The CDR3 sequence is CASSFGLAGDGGELFF. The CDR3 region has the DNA TGTGCCAGCAGCTTTGGGCTAGCGGGCGACGGCGGGGAGCTGTTTTTT.

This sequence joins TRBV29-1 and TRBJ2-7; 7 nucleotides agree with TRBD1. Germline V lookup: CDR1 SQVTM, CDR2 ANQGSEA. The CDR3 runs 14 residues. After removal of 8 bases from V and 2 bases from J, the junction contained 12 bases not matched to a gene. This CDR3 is CSPLGRGITYEQYF. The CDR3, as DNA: TGCAGCCCTCTGGGCAGGGGGATAACCTACGAGCAGTACTTC.